The T cell receptor (beta chain) described here comes from a study of cytomegalovirus exposure and HLA in healthy donors. Study observations and caveats: Some TCR beta chains (roughly 160 of them) were listed as cytomegalovirus-associated. The dataset shows that most TCR sequences were rare, while some public TCRs occurred in many donors.

The donors gave bone marrow, and they were healthy. At sampling all donors were nominally healthy, likely with unrecorded immune exposures. A multiplex PCR was run with 60 Vbeta primers and 13 Jbeta primers. Here immunoSEQ multiplex PCR was the method, and the copy in TCRdb shows in-frame clones only, minus some. Among 180,000 or so clones listed, 76% were seen once. The sample holds one count of this clone. Antigen specificity is unknown. Sequences were obtained from PBMCs. This TCR derives from a man aged 18 to 29 in good health and CMV-seronegative.

The CDR3 sequence: CASSEDRGSNQPQHF. The CDR3 DNA reads as TGTGCCAGCAGTGAAGACAGGGGAAGCAATCAGCCCCAGCATTTT. V usage is TRBV2 and J usage is TRBJ1-5; 7 bases map to TRBD1. CDR1 and CDR2 from the germline V gene are SNHLY and FYNNEI. The CDR3 length is 15 residues. V was pared by 1 base and J by 1 base, with 1 base of the junction left unmatched.